The source of this T cell receptor (beta chain) is a study of OX40 agonist ivuxolimab in advanced cancers. Study-level information: In this trial design, patients received ivuxolimab intravenously at 0.01 to 10 mg/kg every 2 weeks. About 40% of patients had received prior checkpoint inhibitor therapy.

Study-wide results and caveats: By week 6 at 0.1 to 3.0 mg/kg, blood CD4+ and CD8+ T cells had expanded clonally.

Data came from immunoSEQ multiplex PCR; TCRdb stores just in-frame clones and leaves some out. This sample carries 50,000 to 75,000 clones, 87% of them seen once, and the ten largest clones take 0.38%. CDR1 is MGHRA, CDR2 YSYEKL, per germline. The germline V and J ends were trimmed by 4 bases and 6 bases, with 19 bases remaining between them. CDR3 length: 15 residues. About this clone: Its antigen remains unidentified.

The source of this sequence is an adult with an advanced solid tumor such as melanoma, head and neck, liver or kidney cancer. The material was CD4+ or CD8+ T cells sorted from blood, obtained in a trial of the OX40 agonist ivuxolimab. This chain links TRBV4-1 with TRBJ2-7, with TRBD2 as a possible D gene (7 bases). The CDR3 nucleotides are TGCGCCAGCAGCCTCAACCAAGGGCGGGGGCTCGAGCAGTACTTC. Its translation is CASSLNQGRGLEQYF.